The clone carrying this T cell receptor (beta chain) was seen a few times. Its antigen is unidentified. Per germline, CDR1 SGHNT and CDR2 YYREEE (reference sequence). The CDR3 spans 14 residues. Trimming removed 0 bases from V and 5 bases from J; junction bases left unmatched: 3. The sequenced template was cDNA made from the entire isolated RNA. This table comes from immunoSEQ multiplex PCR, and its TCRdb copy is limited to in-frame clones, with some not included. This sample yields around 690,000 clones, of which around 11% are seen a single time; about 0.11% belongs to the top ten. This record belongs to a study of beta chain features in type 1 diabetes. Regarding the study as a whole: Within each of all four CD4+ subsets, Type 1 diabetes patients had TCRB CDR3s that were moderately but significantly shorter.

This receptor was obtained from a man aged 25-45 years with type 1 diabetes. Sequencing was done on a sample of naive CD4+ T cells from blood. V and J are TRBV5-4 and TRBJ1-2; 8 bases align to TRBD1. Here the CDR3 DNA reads TGTGCCAGCAGCTTGGCGACAGGGGAGTATGGCTACACCTTC. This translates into CASSLATGEYGYTF.